These 6 T cell receptor beta chains came from one sample sequenced in a study of shared clonotypes between healthy human individuals. Naive CD8 isolation took CD45RO-negative cells positively selected for CCR7 and excluded terminally differentiated effector memory CD45RA+ cells. The assay was immunoSEQ multiplex PCR, and TCRdb's table has in-frame clones only and misses some. This sample has millions of clones; roughly 94% occur once, and the top ten carry approximately 1.2%. The sample consisted of naive CD8+ T cells sorted from blood. The receptors stem from a man between 18 and 35 years old in good health.

The chain combines TRBV11-3 with TRBJ1-5; a weak D match, TRBD1 (5 bases). The CDR3 length is 15 residues. Looked up from germline, CDR1 is SGHNT and CDR2 is YENEEA. V dropped 1 base and J dropped 3 bases, with 10 bases sitting between them. The CDR3 DNA reads TGTGCCAGCAGCTTAGTTGCAGGGAACAATCAGCCCCAGCATTTT. Translation: CASSLVAGNNQPQHF. The variable domain in full, with the rest retrieved from reference TRBV11-3 and TRBJ1-5, is EAGVVQSPRYKIIEKKQPVAFWCNPISGHNTLYWYLQNLGQGPELLIRYENEEAVDDSQLPKDRFSAERLKGVDSTLKIQPAELGDSAVYLCASSLVAGNNQPQHFGDGTRLSIL.

V usage is TRBV7-9 and J usage is TRBJ1-1; TRBD1 might be the D (6 bases). This CDR3 has 14 amino acids. Looked up from germline, CDR1 is SEHNR and CDR2 is FQNEAQ (reference sequence). V lost 1 base and J 4 bases, leaving 10 bases between the germline ends. CDR3 DNA: TGTGCCAGCAGCTTAGTGGACAGTCTCACTGAAGCTTTCTTT. Translation: CASSLVDSLTEAFF. Full variable domain (outside the CDR3, taken from reference TRBV7-9 and TRBJ1-1): DTGVSQNPRHKITKRGQNVTFRCDPISEHNRLYWYRQTLGQGPEFLTYFQNEAQLEKSRLLSDRFSAERPKGSFSTLEIQRTEQGDSAMYLCASSLVDSLTEAFFGQGTRLTVV.

With regard to this clone: The sample holds other DNA sequences that translate to the same CDR3. The DNA of the CDR3 is TGCAGCGTTGAAGACCGGGTCTCCTACGAGCAGTACTTC. It translates to CSVEDRVSYEQYF. This chain links TRBV29-1 with TRBJ2-7; no definite D call. This CDR3 spans 13 amino acids. Germline CDR1 reads SQVTM; CDR2 reads ANQGSEA. Trimming took off 0 bases at V and 0 bases at J, with 6 bases between the two ends.

This chain links TRBV6-5 with TRBJ2-7, with D perhaps TRBD2 (6 bases). Deletions cut 5 bases from V and 0 bases from J, with 14 bases between. Germline V gene data show CDR1 as MNHEY and CDR2 as SVGAGI. The CDR3 is 15 amino acids. The CDR3 is CASSAIPSDSYEQYF. The DNA for the CDR3 is TGTGCCAGCAGTGCCATCCCTAGCGACTCCTACGAGCAGTACTTC.

This clone was counted a single time. In DNA, the CDR3 is TGTGCCAGCAGCCCAGAACCGGGACTAGGGAAAGAGACCCAGTACTTC. This translates into CASSPEPGLGKETQYF. The rearrangement links TRBV2 to TRBJ2-5; TRBD2 matches 8 bases. The length of the CDR3 is 16 residues. V shed 6 bases and J 3 bases; nucleotides not matched to a gene: 12. Germline CDR1 SNHLY, CDR2 FYNNEI.

This clone was counted once. The V gene is TRBV14, the J gene TRBJ1-1, with D possibly matching TRBD1 (6 bases). This CDR3 region has 14 residues. Germline V gene sequence: CDR1 SGHDN, CDR2 FVKESK. V gave up 1 base and J gave up 7 bases, with 13 bases separating them. The CDR3 coding sequence is TGTGCCAGCAGCCAAGTAGGGGGGGTCGGTGAAGCTTTCTTT. Translated: CASSQVGGVGEAFF.